This passage covers 27 T cell receptor beta chains from one sample sequenced in a study of T cell repertoires in cytomegalovirus infection. TCRdb independently ran MiXCR on the reads; one entry per CDR3 protein. This table has 70,000 to 75,000 distinct CDR3 sequences, 3% to 4.5% appearing once. The sequenced material came from PBMCs. These receptors all come from a human donor in good health (CMV status not recorded). Some clones in this sample may be carry-over from other donors' samples.

This clonotype was counted many times. The rearrangement uses TRBV7-2 and TRBJ1-5; D is undetermined. The germline CDR1 and CDR2 sequences are SGHTA and FQGNSA. The CDR3 extends over 14 amino acids. The V end was cut by 3 bases, the J end by 4 bases, with 10 bases between. CDR3 bases: TGTGCCAGCAGCTTTTTGGGCGGAAATCAGCCCCAGCATTTT. It yields the protein CASSFLGGNQPQHF.

V is TRBV11-3 and J is TRBJ2-7, with TRBD2 identical over 8 bases. J gave up 3 bases and V 5 bases, and 3 bases lay outside the gene matches. Germline values: CDR1 SGHNT, CDR2 YENEEA. The CDR3 spans 13 residues. The DNA for the CDR3 is TGTGCCAGCAGCCGGGGGGGGGTCTACGAGCAGTACTTC. This encodes CASSRGGVYEQYF.

This clonotype appeared many times. The genes are TRBV11-2 and TRBJ2-1; 9 bases agree with TRBD1. This CDR3 spans 14 amino acids. Germline lookup yields CDR1 SGHAT and CDR2 FQNNGV. V lost 3 bases to trimming and J lost 10 bases; unmatched junction nucleotides: 7. The CDR3 is CASSFVSGQGEQFF. DNA of the CDR3: TGTGCCAGCAGCTTTGTTTCGGGACAGGGCGAGCAGTTCTTC.

This clonotype has ten or more counts. The chain has TRBV6-6 and TRBJ2-2; tentatively, D is TRBD1 (6 bases). Germline CDR1 MNHNY, CDR2 SVGAGI (reference sequence). Trimming took off 4 bases at V and 6 bases at J, with 12 bases between the two ends. The CDR3 length is 14 residues. The CDR3 protein is CASSLHPGAGELFF. In DNA, the CDR3 is TGTGCCAGCAGTTTGCATCCAGGGGCCGGGGAGCTGTTTTTT.

This clonotype was detected ten times or more. This chain links TRBV6-6 with TRBJ2-1; perhaps TRBD2 as D (5 bases). Germline V CDR1 and CDR2: MNHNY, SVGAGI (reference sequence). Between the trimmed V and J ends, which lost 6 bases and 9 bases, there was a span of 15 bases. The CDR3 runs to 13 residues. This CDR3 reads CASSPVSSFEQFF. The CDR3 coding sequence is TGTGCCAGCAGCCCGGTGTCTAGCTTTGAGCAGTTCTTC.

Many counts were recorded for this clonotype. The genes are TRBV7-2 and TRBJ2-1; TRBD2 matches 10 bases. The CDR3 spans 15 residues. Germline V CDR1 and CDR2: SGHTA, FQGNSA. After removal of 1 base from V and 7 bases from J, the junction contained 4 bases not matched to a gene. The CDR3 here is CASSLDSGGRNEQFF. Written as DNA, the CDR3 is TGTGCCAGCAGCTTAGATAGCGGGGGGAGGAATGAGCAGTTCTTC.

This clonotype occurred many times. A junction end diverges from the germline sequence, so it may reflect a read error. The V call is TRBV6-8, the J call TRBJ2-1; 15 bases match TRBD2. Germline CDR1 MNHGY, CDR2 SAAAGT. CDR3 length equals 13 residues. CDR3 coding DNA: TGTGCCAGCAGTTGGGGACTAGCGGGAGGCCTGCTCTTC. Protein product: CASSWGLAGGLLF.

There are many counts of this clonotype. The chain joins TRBV4-1 to TRBJ2-7; 11 nucleotides agree with TRBD2. The CDR3 is 15 residues long. The germline CDR1 and CDR2 sequences are MGHRA and YSYEKL. The J segment lost 3 bases and the V segment lost 1 base, leaving 2 bases of the junction unmatched. DNA of the CDR3: TGCGCCAGCAGCCAAGCCGGGACTAGCGGCTACGAGCAGTACTTC. It yields the protein CASSQAGTSGYEQYF.

There are many counts of this clonotype. The chain carries TRBV6-5 and TRBJ1-1; the D gene is possibly TRBD1 (6 bases). This CDR3 spans 13 amino acids. V was clipped by 6 bases and J by 6 bases, with 14 bases between them. CDR1 MNHEY and CDR2 SVGAGI come from the germline V gene. The DNA for the CDR3 is TGTGCCAGCAGGAGTCGGACAGAGTCTGAAGCTTTCTTT. Encoded protein: CASRSRTESEAFF.

This clonotype has at least ten counts. The chain couples TRBV7-8 to TRBJ2-2; tentatively, D is TRBD1 (6 bases). The CDR3 sequence is 14 residues long. The V end lost 0 bases, the J end lost 6 bases, and 8 bases lay between the germline ends. In germline, CDR1 is SGHVS, CDR2 FQNEAQ. This CDR3 reads CASSLAQGPGELFF. CDR3 nucleotide sequence: TGTGCCAGCAGCTTAGCCCAGGGGCCCGGGGAGCTGTTTTTT.

This clonotype was found many times. The junction does not match germline at one end; this may be a read error. The chain combines TRBV5-3 with TRBJ1-2; D is perhaps TRBD1 (5 bases). TRBV5-3 qualifies as an ORF whose function is uncertain. The CDR3 covers 15 residues. The CDR3 reads CASSLGLTTSYGYTF. Here the CDR3 DNA reads TGTGCCAGCAGCTTGGGGCTGACTACCAGCTATGGCTACACCTTC.

This clonotype was counted many times. The chain carries TRBV12-3 or TRBV12-4 and TRBJ2-5; D remains ambiguous. Trimming cost V 0 bases and J 4 bases, with 12 bases left between them. CDR3 length: 15 residues. CDR3 coding DNA: TGTGCCAGCAGTTTAGCGGGCCTGGAACTAGAGACCCAGTACTTC. Translating it yields CASSLAGLELETQYF.

In this sample, this clonotype turned up many times. V is TRBV7-3 and J is TRBJ2-6; D is undetermined. V was shortened by 5 bases and J by 1 base, with 3 bases between the two germline ends. The length of the CDR3 is 13 residues. Germline V gives CDR1 SGHTA, CDR2 FQGTGA. CDR3 region: CASSPSGANVLTF. Here the CDR3 DNA reads TGTGCCAGCAGCCCTTCTGGGGCCAACGTCCTGACTTTC.

At least ten counts were recorded for this clonotype. Here the CDR3 reads CASSLVRRGSSEQYF. For the CDR3, the DNA is TGTGCCAGCAGCTTAGTACGCAGGGGTAGCTCCGAGCAGTACTTC. The chain joins TRBV7-2 to TRBJ2-7; a weak D match, TRBD1 (6 bases). Trimming took off 1 base at V and 6 bases at J, with 16 bases between the two ends. The CDR3 has 15 amino acids. The germline V gene has CDR1 SGHTA and CDR2 FQGNSA.

This clonotype occurred many times. The J gene is TRBJ2-7, the V gene TRBV7-2; 10 nucleotides line up with TRBD2. The CDR3 sequence is 17 residues long. Germline loops: CDR1 SGHTA, CDR2 FQGNSA. Trimming at V came to 4 bases and at J to 3 bases, leaving 12 bases not matched to a gene. This CDR3 reads CASSSSRIGLAVYEQYF. The CDR3 DNA reads as TGTGCCAGCAGCTCTTCCCGGATTGGACTAGCGGTCTACGAGCAGTACTTC.

This clonotype came up many times. The rearrangement uses TRBV28 and TRBJ2-3; 11 positions match TRBD1. This CDR3 is 15 amino acids long. Trimming at V came to 4 bases and at J to 6 bases, leaving 6 bases not matched to a gene. Germline CDR1 is MDHEN and CDR2 is SYDVKM. CDR3 protein: CASSSGTGGADTQYF. Written as DNA, the CDR3 is TGTGCCAGCAGTTCAGGGACAGGGGGTGCGGATACGCAGTATTTT. The variable domain in full, with the rest retrieved from reference TRBV28 and TRBJ2-3, is DVKVTQSSRYLVKRTGEKVFLECVQDMDHENMFWYRQDPGLGLRLIYFSYDVKMKEKGDIPEGYSVSREKKERFSLILESASTNQTSMYLCASSSGTGGADTQYFGPGTRLTVL.

This clonotype showed up many times. V and J are TRBV20-1 and TRBJ2-7, with D possibly TRBD2 on 7 matching bases. Trimming stripped 5 bases from V and 2 bases from J, with 13 bases between. Germline CDR1 reads DFQATT; CDR2 reads SNEGSKA (reference sequence). This CDR3 has 13 amino acids. CDR3 sequence reads: CSAQSGGPYEQYF. The CDR3 coding sequence is TGCAGTGCTCAATCGGGGGGCCCCTACGAGCAGTACTTC.

The chain employs TRBV7-3 and TRBJ2-5, with a possible D match to TRBD1 (5 bases). The V gene lost 5 bases and the J gene lost 5 bases, with 18 bases spanning the gap. Germline assignment: CDR1 SGHTA and CDR2 FQGTGA. This CDR3 comprises 15 residues. CDR3 sequence: CASSPLGGAGETQYF. DNA of the CDR3: TGTGCCAGCAGCCCCCTCGGTGGGGCTGGGGAGACCCAGTACTTC.

This clonotype was counted at least ten times. In DNA, the CDR3 is TGTGCCAGCAGCTTGGGCAGGTTGGAGACCCAGTACTTC. This gives the protein CASSLGRLETQYF. The chain recombines TRBV7-8 with TRBJ2-5; no definite D call. Per germline, CDR1 SGHVS and CDR2 FQNEAQ. The CDR3 covers 13 residues. The V end was cut by 3 bases, the J end by 5 bases, with 10 bases between.

This clonotype has a count of ten or more. This chain joins TRBV6-2 or TRBV6-3 and TRBJ1-5; no reliable D call. The V gene's germline CDR1 is MNHEY and CDR2 SVGEGT. Deletions cut 10 bases from V and 5 bases from J, with 15 bases between. This CDR3 is 13 amino acids long. The CDR3 DNA follows: TGTGCCACCTCGGGCACCCGTTATCAGCCCCAGCATTTT. This gives the protein CATSGTRYQPQHF.

This clonotype has ten or more counts. The chain uses TRBV7-2 and TRBJ1-6, with D possibly matching TRBD1 (5 bases). The CDR3 spans 14 residues. Germline CDR1 SGHTA, CDR2 FQGNSA. Trimming left V 5 bases short and J 7 bases short, with 12 bases between. The CDR3 region is CASSHAQVNSPLHF. In DNA, the CDR3 is TGTGCCAGCAGCCACGCACAGGTGAATTCACCCCTCCACTTT. Supplemented by reference TRBV7-2 and TRBJ1-6, the full variable domain reads GAGVSQSPSNKVTEKGKDVELRCDPISGHTALYWYRQSLGQGLEFLIYFQGNSAPDKSGLPSDRFSAERTGGSVSTLTIQRTQQEDSAVYLCASSHAQVNSPLHFGNGTRLTVT.

This clonotype has ten or more counts. The chain couples TRBV7-9 to TRBJ2-6, with no clear D. Germline V gene data show CDR1 as SEHNR and CDR2 as FQNEAQ (reference sequence). The CDR3 length is 16 residues. V lost 2 bases to trimming and J lost 1 base, with 9 bases between them. The CDR3 region is CASSLSFPSGANVLTF. Written as DNA, the CDR3 is TGTGCCAGCAGCTTATCCTTTCCGTCTGGGGCCAACGTCCTGACTTTC.

This clonotype was recorded many times. The chain carries TRBV7-2 and TRBJ1-3; D gene uncertain. V dropped 2 bases and J dropped 0 bases, with 11 bases sitting between them. This CDR3 region has 16 residues. Germline V gene data show CDR1 as SGHTA and CDR2 as FQGNSA. CDR3 nucleotides: TGTGCCAGCAGCTTAAAAGTCAGGAACTCTGGAAACACCATATATTTT. It yields the protein CASSLKVRNSGNTIYF. Variable domain in full (rest from reference TRBV7-2 and TRBJ1-3): GAGVSQSPSNKVTEKGKDVELRCDPISGHTALYWYRQSLGQGLEFLIYFQGNSAPDKSGLPSDRFSAERTGGSVSTLTIQRTQQEDSAVYLCASSLKVRNSGNTIYFGEGSWLTVV.

The chain uses TRBV12-3 or TRBV12-4 and TRBJ2-6, with D tentatively TRBD1 or TRBD2 (5 bases each). This CDR3 has 18 residues. V lost 1 base and J 0 bases, leaving 13 bases between the germline ends. CDR3 in DNA: TGTGCCAGCAGTTTAGGTATTGGGGGATTCTCTGGGGCCAACGTCCTGACTTTC. Amino acid sequence: CASSLGIGGFSGANVLTF.

This clonotype showed up many times. The genes are TRBV7-2 and TRBJ1-3, with 7 bases that match TRBD1. Germline CDR1 is SGHTA and CDR2 is FQGNSA. The V gene end was trimmed by 6 bases and the J gene end by 4 bases; junction bases not matched to a gene: 9. This CDR3 spans 15 amino acids. The CDR3 reads CASSHGQAIGNTIYF. CDR3 coding DNA: TGTGCCAGCAGTCATGGACAGGCTATAGGAAACACCATATATTTT.

This clonotype appeared many times. The chain has TRBV7-9 and TRBJ2-7, with D possibly matching TRBD1 (6 bases). The CDR3 is 15 residues long. With 5 bases removed from V and 1 base from J, the gap between germline ends came to 15 bases. Germline V CDR1 and CDR2: SEHNR, FQNEAQ (reference sequence). The CDR3: CASSAVDRKSYEQYF. DNA for the CDR3: TGTGCCAGCAGCGCCGTCGACAGGAAGTCCTACGAGCAGTACTTC. Together with reference TRBV7-9 and TRBJ2-7, the CDR3 gives the full variable domain: DTGVSQNPRHKITKRGQNVTFRCDPISEHNRLYWYRQTLGQGPEFLTYFQNEAQLEKSRLLSDRFSAERPKGSFSTLEIQRTEQGDSAMYLCASSAVDRKSYEQYFGPGTRLTVT.

CDR3 bases: TGTGCCAGCAAAATAACAGGGATGCTATACGAGCAGTACTTC. Protein sequence: CASKITGMLYEQYF. The genes are TRBV12-3 or TRBV12-4 and TRBJ2-7, with a weak D call TRBD1 (6 bases). V was pared by 7 bases and J by 4 bases, with 17 bases between. There are 14 residues in the CDR3.